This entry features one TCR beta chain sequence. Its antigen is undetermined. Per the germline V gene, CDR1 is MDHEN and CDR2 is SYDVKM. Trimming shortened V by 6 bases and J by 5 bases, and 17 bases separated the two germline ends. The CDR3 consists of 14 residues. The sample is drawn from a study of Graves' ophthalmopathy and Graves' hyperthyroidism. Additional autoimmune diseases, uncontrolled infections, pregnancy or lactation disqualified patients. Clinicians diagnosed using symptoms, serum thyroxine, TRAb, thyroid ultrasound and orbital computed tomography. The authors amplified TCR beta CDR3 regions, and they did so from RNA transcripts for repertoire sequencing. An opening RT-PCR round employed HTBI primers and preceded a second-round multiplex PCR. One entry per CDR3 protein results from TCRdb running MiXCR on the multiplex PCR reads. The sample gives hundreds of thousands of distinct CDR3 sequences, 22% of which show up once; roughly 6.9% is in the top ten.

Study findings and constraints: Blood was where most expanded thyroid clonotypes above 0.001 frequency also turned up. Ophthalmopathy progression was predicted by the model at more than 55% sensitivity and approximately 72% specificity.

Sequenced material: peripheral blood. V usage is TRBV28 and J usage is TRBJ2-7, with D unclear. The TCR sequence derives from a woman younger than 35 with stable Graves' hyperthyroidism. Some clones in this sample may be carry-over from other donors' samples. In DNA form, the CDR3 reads TGTGCCAGCAGACGCCGGTTGGACGTCAACGAGCAGTACTTC. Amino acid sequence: CASRRRLDVNEQYF.